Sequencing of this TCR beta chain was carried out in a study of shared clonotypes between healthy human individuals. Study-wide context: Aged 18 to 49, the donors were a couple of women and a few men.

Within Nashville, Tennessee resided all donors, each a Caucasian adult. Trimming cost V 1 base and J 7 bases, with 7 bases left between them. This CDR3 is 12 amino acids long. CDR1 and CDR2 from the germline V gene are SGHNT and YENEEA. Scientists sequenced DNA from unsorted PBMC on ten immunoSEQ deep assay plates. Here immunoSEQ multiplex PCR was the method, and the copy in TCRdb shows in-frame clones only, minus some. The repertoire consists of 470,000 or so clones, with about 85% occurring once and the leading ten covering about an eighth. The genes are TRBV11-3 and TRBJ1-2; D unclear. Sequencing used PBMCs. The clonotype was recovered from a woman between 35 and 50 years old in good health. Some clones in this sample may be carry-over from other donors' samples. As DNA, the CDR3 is TGTGCCAGCAGCTTAGGGAGTTCTGGCTACACCTTC. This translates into CASSLGSSGYTF. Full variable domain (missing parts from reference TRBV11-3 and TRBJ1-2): EAGVVQSPRYKIIEKKQPVAFWCNPISGHNTLYWYLQNLGQGPELLIRYENEEAVDDSQLPKDRFSAERLKGVDSTLKIQPAELGDSAVYLCASSLGSSGYTFGSGTRLTVV.